These 8 T cell receptor beta chains were sequenced from one sample in a study of T cell responses to AZD1222 COVID-19 vaccine. TCRdb's table, derived via immunoSEQ multiplex PCR, lists solely in-frame clones and lacks some. The table includes some 120,000 clones, around 83% detected once. Sequenced material: peripheral blood, taken 28 days after the second AZD1222 dose. The origin of the receptors is an adult who received the AZD1222 COVID-19 vaccine.

The chain joins TRBV6-6 to TRBJ2-2; D remains unclear. There are 15 residues in the CDR3. Germline CDR1 is MNHNY and CDR2 is SVGAGI (reference sequence). Trimming removed 5 bases from V and 1 base from J, with 11 bases in between. Here the CDR3 DNA reads TGTGCCAGCAGTCCGCCTCGACAGAACACCGGGGAGCTGTTTTTT. It specifies CASSPPRQNTGELFF.

The chain is built from TRBV30 and TRBJ1-2; a weak D match, TRBD1 (5 bases). The CDR3 is made up of 15 amino acids. V lost 3 bases and J lost 8, with 22 bases in between. Germline lookup yields CDR1 GTSNPN and CDR2 SVGIG (reference sequence). The CDR3 here is CAWRLRNSGTGGYTF. DNA for the CDR3: TGTGCCTGGAGGCTAAGGAACTCCGGGACGGGCGGCTACACCTTC.

The chain links TRBV3-1 (or the pseudogene TRBV3-2) to TRBJ2-7; D is uncertain. The CDR3 length is 12 residues. The germline V gene encodes CDR1 LGHDT and CDR2 YNNKEL (reference sequence). V gave up 4 bases and J gave up 0 bases, with 4 bases separating them. CDR3 loop: CASSPSSYEQYF. The CDR3 coding sequence is TGTGCCAGCAGCCCTAGCTCCTACGAGCAGTACTTC.

The genes are TRBV2 and TRBJ2-7, with D unresolved. CDR3 length: 15 amino acids. V dropped 6 bases and J dropped 2 bases, with 17 bases sitting between them. Per the germline V gene, CDR1 is SNHLY and CDR2 is FYNNEI. The DNA for the CDR3 is TGTGCCAGCAGGGGAATCAGACTTCCCCCCTACGAGCAGTACTTC. The encoded protein is CASRGIRLPPYEQYF.

V is TRBV4-2 and J is TRBJ2-3; 11 positions match TRBD2. The CDR3 totals 18 residues. Germline lookup yields CDR1 LGHNA and CDR2 YNFKEQ. With V trimmed by 0 bases and J by 6 bases, 11 bases remained unmatched. The chain's CDR3 is CASSQDGGVAGGQDTQYF. As DNA, the CDR3 is TGTGCCAGCAGCCAAGATGGGGGTGTAGCGGGGGGGCAGGATACGCAGTATTTT.

The chain combines TRBV9 with TRBJ1-2; D is undetermined. The CDR3 covers 13 residues. Germline V gene lookup returns CDR1 SGDLS and CDR2 YYNGEE. V dropped 3 bases and J dropped 4 bases, with 10 bases sitting between them. The CDR3 protein is CASSGGDFYGYTF. The CDR3 DNA reads as TGTGCCAGCAGCGGTGGAGATTTCTATGGCTACACCTTC.

The V call is TRBV25-1, the J call TRBJ1-5, with TRBD1 matching 7 bases. Germline CDR1 reads MGHDK; CDR2 reads SYGVNS. The CDR3 runs 14 residues. Unmatched junction bases numbered 6, after V lost 6 bases and J lost 4 bases. CDR3 sequence reads: CASRAGQENQPQHF. The CDR3 DNA reads TGTGCCAGCAGGGCCGGACAGGAAAATCAGCCCCAGCATTTT.

The chain carries TRBV7-9 and TRBJ2-7; D unresolved. With 5 bases removed from V and 0 bases from J, the gap between germline ends came to 5 bases. This CDR3 is built from 12 residues. Germline loops: CDR1 SEHNR, CDR2 FQNEAQ (reference sequence). The CDR3 reads CASSPSSYEQYF. The DNA of the CDR3 is TGTGCCAGCAGCCCAAGCTCCTACGAGCAGTACTTC.